These 7 T cell receptor beta chains came from one sample sequenced in a study of cytomegalovirus exposure and HLA in healthy donors. The protocol was immunoSEQ multiplex PCR, while the TCRdb copy is restricted to in-frame clones and leaves out a portion. Of around 170,000 clones listed, more than 70% were seen once; the top ten hold 2.5% to 3.5%. The sequencing input was PBMCs. All receptors come from a man aged 18 to 35 in good health and CMV-seronegative.

Written as DNA, the CDR3 is TGTGCCAGTAGTATTTCAGGGGCGTCCTATGGCTACACCTTC. Translation gives CASSISGASYGYTF. J is TRBJ1-2 and V is TRBV19; perhaps TRBD1 as D (6 bases). This CDR3 comprises 14 residues. Trimming shortened V by 3 bases and J by 4 bases, and 12 bases separated the two germline ends. Germline CDR1 is LNHDA and CDR2 is SQIVND (reference sequence). Looking up the rest from reference TRBV19 and TRBJ1-2 gives the full variable domain: DGGITQSPKYLFRKEGQNVTLSCEQNLNHDAMYWYRQDPGQGLRLIYYSQIVNDFQKGDIAEGYSVSREKKESFPLTVTSAQKNPTAFYLCASSISGASYGYTFGSGTRLTVV.

This clone has just a few counts. The chain combines TRBV6-5 with TRBJ2-4; TRBD1 matches 11 bases. The CDR3 contains 15 residues. Germline trimming cut 5 bases from V and 4 bases from J; bases unmatched to any gene: 4. Looked up from germline, CDR1 is MNHEY and CDR2 is SVGAGI. The CDR3 region has the DNA TGTGCCAGCAGTGCCGGGACAGGGGGGAAAAACATTCAGTACTTC. As protein: CASSAGTGGKNIQYF.

J is TRBJ2-7 and V is TRBV18; maybe TRBD1 (6 bases). Germline lookup yields CDR1 KGHSH and CDR2 LQKENI. The CDR3 covers 12 residues. V was shortened by 6 bases and J by 5 bases, with 11 bases between the two germline ends. The CDR3 nucleotides are TGTGCCAGCTCTCAACAGGGTCACGAGCAGTACTTC. Protein: CASSQQGHEQYF.

The chain has TRBV18 and TRBJ1-2; 8 bases fit TRBD1. Germline V lookup: CDR1 KGHSH, CDR2 LQKENI. V was clipped by 2 bases and J by 0 bases; unmatched bases: 5. This CDR3 spans 16 amino acids. The CDR3 DNA follows: TGTGCCAGCTCACCAAGACAGGGGACGTCTAACTATGGCTACACCTTC. The encoded protein is CASSPRQGTSNYGYTF.

V and J are TRBV6-5 and TRBJ1-3; D is possibly TRBD1 (6 bases). This CDR3 spans 15 amino acids. CDR1 is MNHEY and CDR2 is SVGAGI in the germline V gene. V was trimmed by 6 bases and J by 3 bases, leaving 15 bases between them. CDR3 sequence: CASSPSGGDGNTIYF. The DNA of the CDR3 is TGTGCCAGCAGCCCCTCGGGGGGCGATGGAAACACCATATATTTT.

The genes are TRBV6-4 and TRBJ2-1; tentatively, D is TRBD1 (5 bases). The CDR3 runs to 15 residues. Trimming removed 6 bases from V and 0 bases from J, with 12 bases in between. Germline assignment: CDR1 MRHNA and CDR2 SNTAGT. The CDR3: CASSVRANSYNEQFF. For the CDR3, the DNA is TGTGCCAGCAGCGTCAGGGCTAACTCCTACAATGAGCAGTTCTTC.

V usage is TRBV28 and J usage is TRBJ1-2, with D possibly being TRBD1 (6 bases). This CDR3 has 15 residues. V was trimmed by 10 bases and J by 5 bases, leaving 23 bases between them. Germline V CDR1 and CDR2: MDHEN, SYDVKM. CDR3 DNA: TGTGCCACTCCCTCGGGGGGGCCTTTTGGGTATGGCTACACCTTC. This gives the protein CATPSGGPFGYGYTF.